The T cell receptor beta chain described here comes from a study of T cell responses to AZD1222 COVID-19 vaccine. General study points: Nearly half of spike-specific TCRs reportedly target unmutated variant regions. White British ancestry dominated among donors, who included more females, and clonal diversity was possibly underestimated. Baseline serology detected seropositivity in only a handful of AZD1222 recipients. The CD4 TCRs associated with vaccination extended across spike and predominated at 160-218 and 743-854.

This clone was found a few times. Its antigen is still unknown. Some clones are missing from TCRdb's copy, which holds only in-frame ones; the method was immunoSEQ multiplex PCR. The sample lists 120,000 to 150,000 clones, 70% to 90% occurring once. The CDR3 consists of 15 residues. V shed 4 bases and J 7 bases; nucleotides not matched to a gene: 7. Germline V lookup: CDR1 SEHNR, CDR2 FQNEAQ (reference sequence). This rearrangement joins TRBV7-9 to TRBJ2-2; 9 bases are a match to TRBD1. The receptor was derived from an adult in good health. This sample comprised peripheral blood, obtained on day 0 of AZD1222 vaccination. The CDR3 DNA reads TGTGCCAGCAGCTCGGACAGGGGCGCGGGCGGGGAGCTGTTTTTT. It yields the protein CASSSDRGAGGELFF.